The 12 T cell receptor beta chains below come from one sample, sequenced in a study of cytomegalovirus exposure and HLA in healthy donors. A multiplex PCR was run with 60 Vbeta primers and 13 Jbeta primers. Produced via immunoSEQ multiplex PCR; TCRdb's table is partial and in-frame only. The top ten clones hold about 4.8% of a sample with some 150,000 clones, 75% to 85% of them seen once. The sample was PBMCs. These receptors were collected from a man aged 25 to 40 in good health and CMV-seronegative.

The J gene is TRBJ2-4, the V gene TRBV19, with D possibly being TRBD1 (6 bases). The V end was cut by 5 bases, the J end by 5 bases, with 16 bases between. CDR1 is LNHDA and CDR2 is SQIVND in the germline V gene (reference sequence). CDR3 size: 15 residues. The CDR3 DNA is TGTGCCAGTAGTGCAGACAGGTCCCAGCAAAACATTCAGTACTTC. Its translation: CASSADRSQQNIQYF.

The gene calls are TRBV7-9 and TRBJ2-3, with TRBD2 identical over 7 bases. There are 16 residues in the CDR3. Germline CDR1 and CDR2: SEHNR and FQNEAQ (reference sequence). Germline trimming cut 5 bases from V and 0 bases from J; bases unmatched to any gene: 8. CDR3 loop: CASSQPSGRSTDTQYF. The CDR3 region has the DNA TGTGCCAGCAGCCAGCCTAGCGGAAGGAGCACAGATACGCAGTATTTT.

V gene TRBV2 combines with J gene TRBJ1-1; 7 nucleotides align to TRBD1. The CDR3 runs 14 residues. Trimming took 2 bases from V and 2 from J; bases not matched to a gene: 2. Germline V gene data show CDR1 as SNHLY and CDR2 as FYNNEI. The CDR3 region has the DNA TGTGCCAGCAGTGAACAGGGGGGAAACACTGAAGCTTTCTTT. Amino acids: CASSEQGGNTEAFF.

The rearrangement uses TRBV4-3 and TRBJ2-7, with 7 bases fitting TRBD1. Germline loops: CDR1 LGHNA, CDR2 YSLEER. The CDR3 is 14 amino acids. V lost 2 bases and J lost 9; bases outside the gene matches: 10. CDR3 DNA: TGCGCCAGCAGCCAAAACACAGGGGTCGCGGGGCAGTACTTC. Amino acids: CASSQNTGVAGQYF.

The V gene is TRBV27, the J gene TRBJ2-2, with TRBD1 matching over 7 bases. Germline CDR1 MNHEY, CDR2 SMNVEV (reference sequence). This CDR3 has 15 amino acids. Losses at the gene ends were 2 bases for V and 4 bases for J; bases not matched to a gene: 4. The CDR3 coding sequence is TGTGCCAGCAGTTTACGACAGGGAAGCACCGGGGAGCTGTTTTTT. It specifies CASSLRQGSTGELFF.

The chain is built from TRBV27 and TRBJ1-5; no firm D call. The CDR3 covers 16 residues. V lost 4 bases, J lost 3 bases, and 16 bases lay in between. Germline loops: CDR1 MNHEY, CDR2 SMNVEV (reference sequence). The CDR3: CASSSWKDSNNQPQHF. CDR3 nucleotide sequence: TGTGCCAGCAGTTCCTGGAAAGATAGCAACAATCAGCCCCAGCATTTT.

The gene calls are TRBV7-8 and TRBJ1-2; 7 bases align to TRBD1. The CDR3 covers 14 residues. The junction had 4 bases not matched to a gene; V was cut back by 2 bases and J by 4 bases. Germline V gene data show CDR1 as SGHVS and CDR2 as FQNEAQ. DNA of the CDR3: TGTGCCAGCAGCTTACTCAGACAGGGCTATGGCTACACCTTC. Protein: CASSLLRQGYGYTF.

The chain has TRBV4-1 and TRBJ2-7; 7 bases agree with TRBD1. The CDR3 has 15 residues. V lost 4 bases and J lost 2; bases outside the gene matches: 8. Germline CDR1 reads MGHRA; CDR2 reads YSYEKL. The CDR3 DNA follows: TGCGCCAGCAGCCTAATTTCGGGACAGACCTACGAGCAGTACTTC. It translates to CASSLISGQTYEQYF.

The chain joins TRBV28 to TRBJ2-3; 11 bases are shared with TRBD2. Germline CDR1 reads MDHEN; CDR2 reads SYDVKM. The V segment lost 6 bases and the J segment 8 bases; nucleotides outside the gene matches: 13. The CDR3 spans 16 residues. CDR3 nucleotide sequence: TGTGCCAGCAGCGGACAACTAGCGGGAGTTAGGGGTACGCAGTATTTT. Translation gives CASSGQLAGVRGTQYF.

The chain combines TRBV2 with TRBJ1-5; D is possibly TRBD1 (5 bases). V dropped 10 bases and J dropped 6 bases, with 16 bases sitting between them. The CDR3 has 13 amino acids. Germline lookup yields CDR1 SNHLY and CDR2 FYNNEI. CDR3 DNA: TGTGCCACCACGGGGGAATTGAGTCAGCCCCAGCATTTT. It is translated as CATTGELSQPQHF.

This chain joins TRBV7-2 and TRBJ1-1; D is undetermined. Trimming stripped 1 base from V and 0 bases from J, with 9 bases between. The CDR3 runs to 15 residues. Germline V CDR1 and CDR2: SGHTA, FQGNSA. CDR3 region: CASSLVSVMNTEAFF. The CDR3 DNA sequence: TGTGCCAGCAGCTTAGTTTCGGTTATGAACACTGAAGCTTTCTTT. Drawing the rest from reference TRBV7-2 and TRBJ1-1, the complete variable domain is GAGVSQSPSNKVTEKGKDVELRCDPISGHTALYWYRQSLGQGLEFLIYFQGNSAPDKSGLPSDRFSAERTGGSVSTLTIQRTQQEDSAVYLCASSLVSVMNTEAFFGQGTRLTVV.

The V and J genes are TRBV19 and TRBJ1-5; a possible D gene is TRBD1 (6 bases). The CDR3 sequence is 14 residues long. V gave up 7 bases and J gave up 9 bases, with 19 bases separating them. Germline CDR1 reads LNHDA; CDR2 reads SQIVND (reference sequence). The CDR3 protein is CASISVQGVGPQHF. The CDR3 region has the DNA TGTGCCAGTATATCGGTACAGGGAGTGGGGCCCCAGCATTTT.